Listed here are 7 T cell receptor beta chains from one sample, sequenced in a study of molecular identifiers for immune sequencing clone quantification (dated by TCRdb to the late 2010s). Library preparation was by PCR. TCRdb lists the instrument as Illumina HiSeq 4000. TCRdb reanalyzed the raw reads on its own, using fastp at Q25 for trimming and MiXCR for clone calling, and kept in-frame beta chains. Each entry is one CDR3 protein sequence, shown with its most common DNA and genes. The sample table holds 460,000 or so distinct CDR3 sequences, of which 20% to 25% were seen once. The ten largest clones capture under 0.85% of the sample. The sample comprised naive CD8+ T cells from blood, with Jurkat cell RNA spiked in. The cell subset or site label for this specimen denotes: FACS-sorted CD8+CD4-CCR7+CD45RA+ naive T cells. These receptors were obtained from a human donor in good health. Some libraries in this study had Jurkat cell RNA spiked in.

CDR3 in DNA: TGTGCCAGCAGTGAAGCGGTATTTGGTGGCACAGATACGCAGTATTTT. Its translation: CASSEAVFGGTDTQYF. V and J are TRBV6-1 and TRBJ2-3; D is unresolved. The CDR3 extends over 16 amino acids. CDR1 MNHNS and CDR2 SASEGT come from the germline V gene. Between the trimmed V and J ends, which lost 0 bases and 1 base, there was a span of 11 bases.

This clonotype was seen a handful of times. The V and J genes are TRBV28 and TRBJ2-2, with D perhaps assigned TRBD1 or TRBD2 (5 bases each). This CDR3 comprises 16 residues. Trimming pared 5 bases from V and 1 base from J, leaving 14 bases between. The germline V gene has CDR1 MDHEN and CDR2 SYDVKM. The CDR3: CASSPLRGRNTGELFF. CDR3 nucleotides: TGTGCCAGCAGTCCCCTCCGGGGACGGAACACCGGGGAGCTGTTTTTT.

This clonotype showed up many times. The chain couples TRBV11-2 to TRBJ2-5, with D unclear. Trimming cost V 5 bases and J 1 base, with 11 bases left between them. The CDR3 length is 14 residues. The germline V gene encodes CDR1 SGHAT and CDR2 FQNNGV. CDR3: CASSPENSQETQYF. CDR3 nucleotide sequence: TGTGCCAGCAGCCCAGAGAACAGCCAAGAGACCCAGTACTTC.

This clonotype was recorded a few times. This chain connects TRBV2 to TRBJ1-1; tentatively, D is TRBD1 (6 bases). Trimming took off 6 bases at V and 4 bases at J, with 12 bases between the two ends. Germline V gene data show CDR1 as SNHLY and CDR2 as FYNNEI. There are 13 residues in the CDR3. CDR3 amino acids: CASRGGYSTEAFF. The CDR3 bases are TGTGCCAGCAGAGGGGGGTATAGCACTGAAGCTTTCTTT.

The gene calls are TRBV3-1 and TRBJ2-4; no clear D. Germline assignment: CDR1 LGHDT and CDR2 YNNKEL (reference sequence). CDR3 length: 15 amino acids. V dropped 0 bases and J dropped 1 base, with 7 bases sitting between them. The CDR3 coding sequence is TGTGCCAGCAGCCAAGATTTGGGTGCCAAAAACATTCAGTACTTC. The encoded protein is CASSQDLGAKNIQYF. Based on the CDR3 plus reference TRBV3-1 and TRBJ2-4, the full variable domain is DTAVSQTPKYLVTQMGNDKSIKCEQNLGHDTMYWYKQDSKKFLKIMFSYNNKELIINETVPNRFSPKSPDKAHLNLHINSLELGDSAVYFCASSQDLGAKNIQYFGAGTRLSVL.

V and J are TRBV7-2 and TRBJ2-1; tentatively, D is TRBD1 or TRBD2 (5 bases each). Deletions cut 2 bases from V and 9 bases from J, with 17 bases between. CDR3 length: 15 amino acids. CDR1 is SGHTA and CDR2 is FQGNSA in the germline V gene. The CDR3 region is CASSLSWLTGTEQFF. The CDR3 DNA reads TGTGCCAGCAGCTTATCGTGGTTAACGGGGACTGAGCAGTTCTTC. The full variable domain, its missing parts supplied by reference TRBV7-2 and TRBJ2-1, is GAGVSQSPSNKVTEKGKDVELRCDPISGHTALYWYRQSLGQGLEFLIYFQGNSAPDKSGLPSDRFSAERTGGSVSTLTIQRTQQEDSAVYLCASSLSWLTGTEQFFGPGTRLTVL.

This clonotype was detected many times. The V and J genes are TRBV12-3 or TRBV12-4 and TRBJ1-4, with a tentative D call TRBD1 (5 bases). Trimming left V 5 bases short and J 5 bases short, with 12 bases between. The CDR3 length is 14 residues. This chain's CDR3 is CASSPTEVNEKLFF. The CDR3 DNA reads as TGTGCCAGCAGTCCGACAGAAGTAAATGAAAAACTGTTTTTT.